This T cell receptor (beta chain) was found in a study of identical twins. CDR1 DFQATT and CDR2 SNEGSKA come from the germline V gene (reference sequence). V dropped 3 bases and J dropped 4 bases, with 21 bases sitting between them. The CDR3 is 17 amino acids. To note about this clonotype: Antigen specificity is unknown.

Through template switching, a universal primer site was introduced, and the cDNA contained unique molecular identifiers. TCRdb reprocessed the 5' RACE reads with MiXCR, giving one entry per CDR3 protein. The table includes about 530,000 distinct CDR3 sequences, about 22% detected once. Study findings and constraints: Out-of-frame TCR alpha sharing observed in monozygotic twins exceeded model estimates. Insertions were fewer in abundant cord blood beta clonotypes, whereas memory repertoires showed none of this pattern.

This same sample was also taken into another study, of yellow fever vaccine responses in identical twins.

This chain connects TRBV20-1 to TRBJ2-2; D possibly corresponds to TRBD2 (5 bases). The TCR originated in a woman aged 18 to 35 in good health. Sequenced sample: CD4+ T cells sorted from blood. CDR3 nucleotide sequence: TGCAGTGCTAGCGGAGCCGACATGGGGAGTGGCACCGGGGAGCTGTTTTTT. This sequence encodes CSASGADMGSGTGELFF.